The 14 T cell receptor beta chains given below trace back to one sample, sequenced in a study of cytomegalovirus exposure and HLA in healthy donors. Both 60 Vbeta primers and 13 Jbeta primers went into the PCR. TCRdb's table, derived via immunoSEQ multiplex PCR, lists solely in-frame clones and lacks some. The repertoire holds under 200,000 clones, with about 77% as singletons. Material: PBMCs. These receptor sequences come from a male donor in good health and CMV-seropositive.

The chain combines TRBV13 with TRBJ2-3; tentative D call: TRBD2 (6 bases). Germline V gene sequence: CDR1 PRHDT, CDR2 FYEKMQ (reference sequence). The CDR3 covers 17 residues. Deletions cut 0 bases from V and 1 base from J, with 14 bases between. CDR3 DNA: TGTGCCAGCAGCTTAGGCTTGGGGGGAAGGGGCACAGATACGCAGTATTTT. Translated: CASSLGLGGRGTDTQYF. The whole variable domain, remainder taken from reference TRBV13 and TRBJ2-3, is AAGVIQSPRHLIKEKRETATLKCYPIPRHDTVYWYQQGPGQDPQFLISFYEKMQSDKGSIPDRFSAQQFSDYHSELNMSSLELGDSALYFCASSLGLGGRGTDTQYFGPGTRLTVL.

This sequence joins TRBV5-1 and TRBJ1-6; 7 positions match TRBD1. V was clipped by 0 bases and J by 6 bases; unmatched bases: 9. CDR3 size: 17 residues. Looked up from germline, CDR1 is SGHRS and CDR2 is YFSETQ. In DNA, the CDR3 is TGCGCCAGCAGCTTGGCGGGGGGGACAGACCTTAATTCACCCCTCCACTTT. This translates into CASSLAGGTDLNSPLHF.

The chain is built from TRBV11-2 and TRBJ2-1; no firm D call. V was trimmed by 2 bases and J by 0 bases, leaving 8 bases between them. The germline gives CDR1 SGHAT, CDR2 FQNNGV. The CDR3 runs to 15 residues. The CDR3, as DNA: TGTGCCAGCAGCTTAACCCGGAGCTCCTACAATGAGCAGTTCTTC. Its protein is CASSLTRSSYNEQFF.

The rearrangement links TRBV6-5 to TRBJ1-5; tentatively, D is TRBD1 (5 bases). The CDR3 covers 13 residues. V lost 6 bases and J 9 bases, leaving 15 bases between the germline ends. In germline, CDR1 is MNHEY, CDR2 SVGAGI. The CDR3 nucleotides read TGTGCCAGCAGCCCCGGGACTTCCTCGCCCCAGCATTTT. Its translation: CASSPGTSSPQHF.

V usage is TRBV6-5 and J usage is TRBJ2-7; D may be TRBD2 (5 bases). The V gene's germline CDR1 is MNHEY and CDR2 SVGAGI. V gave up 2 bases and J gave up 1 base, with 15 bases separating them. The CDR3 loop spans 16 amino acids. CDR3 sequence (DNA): TGTGCCAGCAGTTACGACACCGGGGAGAGATCCTACGAGCAGTACTTC. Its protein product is CASSYDTGERSYEQYF.

CDR3 DNA: TGTGCCAGCAGCTTACGGGGAGGCAATCAGCCCCAGCATTTT. Its translation: CASSLRGGNQPQHF. The rearrangement links TRBV7-2 to TRBJ1-5; D unresolved. The V gene's germline CDR1 is SGHTA and CDR2 FQGNSA. V was clipped by 2 bases and J by 2 bases, with 7 bases between them. The CDR3 is 14 residues long. The whole variable domain, filled in from reference TRBV7-2 and TRBJ1-5, reads GAGVSQSPSNKVTEKGKDVELRCDPISGHTALYWYRQSLGQGLEFLIYFQGNSAPDKSGLPSDRFSAERTGGSVSTLTIQRTQQEDSAVYLCASSLRGGNQPQHFGDGTRLSIL.

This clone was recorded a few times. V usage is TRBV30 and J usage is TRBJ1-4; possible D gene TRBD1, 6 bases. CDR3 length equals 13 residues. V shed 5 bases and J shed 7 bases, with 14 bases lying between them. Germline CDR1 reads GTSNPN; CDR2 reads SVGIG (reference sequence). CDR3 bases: TGTGCCTGGGCCACAGGGTCGGCTGAAAAACTGTTTTTT. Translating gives CAWATGSAEKLFF. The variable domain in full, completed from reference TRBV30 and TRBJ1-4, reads SQTIHQWPATLVQPVGSPLSLECTVEGTSNPNLYWYRQAAGRGLQLLFYSVGIGQISSEVPQNLSASRPQDRQFILSSKKLLLSDSGFYLCAWATGSAEKLFFGSGTQLSVL.

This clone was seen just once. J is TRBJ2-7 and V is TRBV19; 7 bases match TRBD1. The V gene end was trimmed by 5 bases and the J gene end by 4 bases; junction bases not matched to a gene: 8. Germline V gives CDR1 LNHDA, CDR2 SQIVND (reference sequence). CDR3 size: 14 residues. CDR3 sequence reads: CASSPSGTAYEQYF. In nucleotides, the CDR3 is TGTGCCAGTAGTCCGTCCGGGACAGCTTACGAGCAGTACTTC.

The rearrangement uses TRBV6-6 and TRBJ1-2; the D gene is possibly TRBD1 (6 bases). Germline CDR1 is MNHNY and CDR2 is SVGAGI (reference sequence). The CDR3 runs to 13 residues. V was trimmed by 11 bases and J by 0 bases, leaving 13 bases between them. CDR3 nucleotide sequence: TGTGCCTCGGGACAAACCGCTAACTATGGCTACACCTTC. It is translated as CASGQTANYGYTF.

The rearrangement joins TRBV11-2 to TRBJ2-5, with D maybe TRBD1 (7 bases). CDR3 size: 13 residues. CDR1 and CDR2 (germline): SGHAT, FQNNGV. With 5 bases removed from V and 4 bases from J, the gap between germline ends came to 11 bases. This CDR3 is CASSRQGGETQYF. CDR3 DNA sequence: TGTGCCAGCAGCCGGCAGGGGGGAGAGACCCAGTACTTC.

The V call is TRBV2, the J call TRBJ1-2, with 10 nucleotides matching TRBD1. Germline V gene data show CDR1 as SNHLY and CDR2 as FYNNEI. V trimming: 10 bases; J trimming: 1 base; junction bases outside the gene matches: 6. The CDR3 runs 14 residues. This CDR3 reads CATGTGVSNYGYTF. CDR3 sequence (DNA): TGTGCCACAGGGACAGGGGTTAGTAACTATGGCTACACCTTC.

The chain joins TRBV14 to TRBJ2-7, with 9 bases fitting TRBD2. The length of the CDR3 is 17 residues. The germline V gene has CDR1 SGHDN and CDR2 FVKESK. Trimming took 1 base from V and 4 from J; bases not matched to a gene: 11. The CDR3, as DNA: TGTGCCAGCAGCCAAGGTCTTCTGCGGGGGGGCAAGTACGAGCAGTACTTC. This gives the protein CASSQGLLRGGKYEQYF.

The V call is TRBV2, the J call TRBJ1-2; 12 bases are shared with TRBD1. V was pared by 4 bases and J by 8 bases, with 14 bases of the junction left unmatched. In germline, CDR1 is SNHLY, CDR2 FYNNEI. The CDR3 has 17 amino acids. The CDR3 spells CASSGPGQGAYSEGYTF. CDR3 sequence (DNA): TGTGCCAGCAGTGGCCCGGGACAGGGGGCTTATTCGGAAGGCTACACCTTC.

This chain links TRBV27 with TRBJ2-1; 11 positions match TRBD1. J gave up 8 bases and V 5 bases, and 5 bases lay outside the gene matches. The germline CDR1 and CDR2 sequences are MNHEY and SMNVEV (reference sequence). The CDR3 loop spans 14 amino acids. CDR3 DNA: TGTGCCAGCAGTGCCGGACAGGGGGCCGATGAGCAGTTCTTC. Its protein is CASSAGQGADEQFF.